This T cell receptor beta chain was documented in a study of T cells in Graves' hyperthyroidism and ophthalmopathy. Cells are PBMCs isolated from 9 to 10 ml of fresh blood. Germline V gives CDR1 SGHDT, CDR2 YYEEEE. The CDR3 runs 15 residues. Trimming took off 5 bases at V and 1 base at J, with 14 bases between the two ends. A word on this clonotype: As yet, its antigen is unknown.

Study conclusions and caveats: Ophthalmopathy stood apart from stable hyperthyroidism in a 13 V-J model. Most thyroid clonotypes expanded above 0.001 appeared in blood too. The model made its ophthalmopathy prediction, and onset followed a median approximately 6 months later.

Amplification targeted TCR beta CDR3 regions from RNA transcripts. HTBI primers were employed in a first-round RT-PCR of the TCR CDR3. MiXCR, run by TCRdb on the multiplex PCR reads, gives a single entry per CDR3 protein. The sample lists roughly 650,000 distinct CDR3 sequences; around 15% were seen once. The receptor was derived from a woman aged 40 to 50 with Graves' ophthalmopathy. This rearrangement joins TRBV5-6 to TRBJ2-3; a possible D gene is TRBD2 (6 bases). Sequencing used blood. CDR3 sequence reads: CASRMLARGTDTQYF. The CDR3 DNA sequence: TGTGCCAGCAGAATGCTAGCGAGGGGCACAGATACGCAGTATTTT.